A single sample gave rise to the 26 T cell receptor beta chains below, sequenced in a study of blood T cells in healthy people across ages. A J-beta primer mix and a sample-barcoded 5' primer were used in a second PCR of about 7 to 12 cycles. MiXCR, applied by TCRdb to the 5' RACE reads, yields one record per CDR3 protein. The sample lists about 720,000 distinct CDR3 sequences, 22% occurring once. The sample comprised blood. The receptors originated from an older man in good health.

The chain carries TRBV12-3 or TRBV12-4 and TRBJ1-1; D unresolved. V gave up 8 bases and J gave up 1 base, with 14 bases separating them. This CDR3 comprises 14 residues. CDR3 in DNA: TGTGCCAGCGGACGACGGAATACGAACACTGAAGCTTTCTTT. Protein product: CASGRRNTNTEAFF.

As for this clonotype: The CDR3 ends on some other residue instead of the conserved phenylalanine or tryptophan, so this is likely a read error. The V and J genes are TRBV7-6 and TRBJ2-5; D may be TRBD1 (6 bases). This CDR3 is 14 amino acids long. The germline V and J ends were trimmed by 1 base and 11 bases, with 17 bases remaining between them. Germline CDR1 is SGHVS and CDR2 is FNYEAQ. The CDR3 coding sequence is TGTGCCAGCAGCTTAGGGCCTGGGGGCGTAGAGCAGTACGTC. This encodes CASSLGPGGVEQYV.

In this sample, this clonotype turned up a few times. The chain is built from TRBV14 and TRBJ1-2; a possible D gene is TRBD1 (6 bases). Trimming left V 0 bases short and J 6 bases short, with 8 bases between. The CDR3 consists of 13 residues. Germline V gives CDR1 SGHDN, CDR2 FVKESK. CDR3 sequence reads: CASSQDEGDGYTF. CDR3 DNA sequence: TGTGCCAGCAGCCAAGATGAGGGGGATGGCTACACCTTC. The entire variable domain, with the rest obtained from reference TRBV14 and TRBJ1-2, is as follows: EAGVTQFPSHSVIEKGQTVTLRCDPISGHDNLYWYRRVMGKEIKFLLHFVKESKQDESGMPNNRFLAERTGGTYSTLKVQPAELEDSGVYFCASSQDEGDGYTFGSGTRLTVV.

The chain carries TRBV7-9 and TRBJ2-2; tentatively, D is TRBD1 (6 bases). The V and J ends lost 5 bases and 6 bases respectively, with 13 bases between them. The CDR3 is made up of 14 amino acids. CDR1 is SEHNR and CDR2 is FQNEAQ in the germline V gene (reference sequence). The DNA for the CDR3 is TGTGCCAGCAGCACCCCAGGGGTGGCCGGGGAGCTGTTTTTT. This translates into CASSTPGVAGELFF.

This clonotype was recorded at least ten times. The gene calls are TRBV5-1 and TRBJ1-6; perhaps TRBD1 as D (6 bases). This CDR3 has 18 residues. V was shortened by 0 bases and J by 3 bases, with 16 bases between the two germline ends. CDR1 is SGHRS and CDR2 is YFSETQ in the germline V gene. The CDR3 is CASSLGSTGPLYNSPLHF. The CDR3 region has the DNA TGCGCCAGCAGCTTGGGGTCCACAGGGCCGCTCTATAATTCACCCCTCCACTTT. Full variable domain (remainder filled in from reference TRBV5-1 and TRBJ1-6): KAGVTQTPRYLIKTRGQQVTLSCSPISGHRSVSWYQQTPGQGLQFLFEYFSETQRNKGNFPGRFSGRQFSNSRSEMNVSTLELGDSALYLCASSLGSTGPLYNSPLHFGNGTRLTVT.

V and J are TRBV12-5 and TRBJ2-3; D unclear. Trimming took off 1 base at V and 0 bases at J, with 14 bases between the two ends. This CDR3 has 17 amino acids. Germline CDR1 is LGHNT and CDR2 is FRNRAP. The CDR3 sequence: CASGLAFGVGSTDTQYF. CDR3 DNA sequence: TGTGCTAGTGGTTTGGCCTTTGGCGTCGGGAGCACAGATACGCAGTATTTT.

There are a few counts of this clonotype. The chain combines TRBV11-2 with TRBJ1-1; D gene uncertain. In germline, CDR1 is SGHAT, CDR2 FQNNGV. This CDR3 is built from 11 residues. The V end was cut by 5 bases, the J end by 11 bases, with 12 bases between. The CDR3 reads CASSVGVVAFF. The CDR3 coding sequence is TGTGCCAGCAGCGTCGGGGTAGTGGCTTTCTTT. Looking up the rest from reference TRBV11-2 and TRBJ1-1 gives the full variable domain: EAGVAQSPRYKIIEKRQSVAFWCNPISGHATLYWYQQILGQGPKLLIQFQNNGVVDDSQLPKDRFSAERLKGVDSTLKIQPAKLEDSAVYLCASSVGVVAFFGQGTRLTVV.

This clonotype was observed a handful of times. The rearrangement links TRBV4-1 to TRBJ1-1; tentatively, D is TRBD1 (5 bases). The CDR3 loop spans 16 amino acids. Germline lookup yields CDR1 MGHRA and CDR2 YSYEKL. The V gene lost 0 bases and the J gene lost 4 bases, with 15 bases spanning the gap. Here the CDR3 DNA reads TGCGCCAGCAGCCAAGATCCCAGGGTGGAGGGCACTGAAGCTTTCTTT. Translating gives CASSQDPRVEGTEAFF.

This clonotype was seen a handful of times. The J gene is TRBJ1-2, the V gene TRBV11-3; D gene ambiguous. V was cut by 8 bases and J by 0 bases, with 10 bases left in between. The CDR3 is made up of 13 amino acids. CDR1 is SGHNT and CDR2 is YENEEA in the germline V gene. CDR3 amino acids: CASSHSTNYGYTF. DNA for the CDR3: TGTGCCAGCTCTCACAGTACTAACTATGGCTACACCTTC.

The chain links TRBV12-3 or TRBV12-4 to TRBJ2-5; the D gene is possibly TRBD1 (5 bases). Trimming took 7 bases from V and 7 from J, leaving 19 bases between them. The CDR3 has 14 amino acids. Here the CDR3 DNA reads TGTGCCAGCATCGCAGGGCTTAGGGAAGGGACCCAGTACTTC. Encoded protein: CASIAGLREGTQYF.

The V gene is TRBV10-3, the J gene TRBJ2-3; TRBD2 aligns across 14 bases. Germline V CDR1 and CDR2: ENHRY, SYGVKD. Trimming removed 0 bases from V and 8 bases from J; junction bases left unmatched: 7. CDR3 size: 17 residues. The CDR3 nucleotides are TGTGCCATCAGTGAGTCTGCGGGACTAGCGGGAGAAGCTACGCAGTATTTT. Encoded protein: CAISESAGLAGEATQYF.

V is TRBV29-1 and J is TRBJ2-5; a possible D gene is TRBD1 (5 bases). Gene TRBJ2-1 matches the end of the DNA better, so the J call may be wrong. The CDR3 loop spans 12 amino acids. In germline, CDR1 is SQVTM, CDR2 ANQGSEA. The CDR3 loop is CSVFSQGKEQFF. The CDR3 region has the DNA TGCAGCGTTTTTTCCCAGGGTAAGGAGCAGTTCTTC.

The V and J genes are TRBV20-1 and TRBJ2-5, with 8 bases that match TRBD2. The CDR3 has 15 residues. Germline CDR1 DFQATT, CDR2 SNEGSKA (reference sequence). V lost 1 base to trimming and J lost 1 base; unmatched junction nucleotides: 5. CDR3 in amino acids: CSARVASGLQETQYF. In DNA form, the CDR3 reads TGCAGTGCTAGAGTAGCTAGCGGGCTCCAAGAGACCCAGTACTTC.

This clonotype was found a few times. This chain links TRBV29-1 with TRBJ2-1, with TRBD2 matching over 9 bases. Germline CDR1 is SQVTM and CDR2 is ANQGSEA. The CDR3 loop spans 13 amino acids. With 0 bases clipped from V and 12 bases from J, the junction kept 6 bases outside the gene matches. The CDR3 sequence is CSVEEGTSKWQFF. The DNA of the CDR3 is TGCAGCGTTGAAGAGGGGACTAGCAAATGGCAGTTCTTC.

This chain connects TRBV12-3 or TRBV12-4 to TRBJ1-2, with D unresolved. The V end was cut by 4 bases, the J end by 2 bases, with 8 bases between. The CDR3 covers 13 residues. The CDR3 here is CASSYAENYGYTF. The CDR3 DNA follows: TGTGCCAGCAGTTACGCTGAGAACTATGGCTACACCTTC.

A few counts support this clonotype. The chain couples TRBV12-3 or TRBV12-4 to TRBJ2-7, with a possible D match to TRBD1 (5 bases). The ends were cut back, 3 bases at V and 4 bases at J, with 10 bases in the middle. The CDR3 is 13 residues long. The CDR3 DNA sequence: TGTGCCAGCAGTTTTGTCAGGGCTTACGAGCAGTACTTC. Translated, it gives CASSFVRAYEQYF.

V and J are TRBV12-3 or TRBV12-4 and TRBJ1-5, with TRBD1 as a possible D gene (5 bases). The CDR3 runs to 14 residues. V was trimmed by 6 bases and J by 2 bases, leaving 11 bases between them. This CDR3 reads CASRGTGGNQPQHF. The CDR3 region has the DNA TGTGCCAGCAGGGGGACCGGAGGCAATCAGCCCCAGCATTTT.

This clonotype has more than one count but fewer than ten. The CDR3 sequence is CAISDRLQETQYF. In DNA, the CDR3 is TGTGCCATCAGTGACAGGCTTCAAGAGACCCAGTACTTC. The gene calls are TRBV10-3 and TRBJ2-5; no reliable D call. Trimming took 3 bases from V and 2 from J, leaving 7 bases between them. CDR3 size: 13 residues. From germline, CDR1 is ENHRY and CDR2 SYGVKD.

The V and J genes are TRBV7-9 and TRBJ2-5; TRBD2 agrees at 8 bases. Judging by the DNA end, TRBJ2-1 fits better; the J call may be wrong. CDR3 length: 15 residues. Germline V gives CDR1 SEHNR, CDR2 FQNEAQ (reference sequence). The CDR3 DNA is TGTGCCAGCAGCCCCACGGGGGGGCCGAACAATGAGCAGTTCTTC. As protein: CASSPTGGPNNEQFF.

J is TRBJ1-1 and V is TRBV19, with 8 bases that match TRBD1. V shed 3 bases and J 5 bases; nucleotides not matched to a gene: 8. CDR1 LNHDA and CDR2 SQIVND come from the germline V gene (reference sequence). CDR3 length: 15 residues. This CDR3 is CASSISRTGRTEAFF. The CDR3 nucleotides read TGTGCCAGTAGTATTTCACGGACAGGGAGGACTGAAGCTTTCTTT.

The rearrangement links TRBV5-1 to TRBJ1-1, with D hard to call. Germline lookup yields CDR1 SGHRS and CDR2 YFSETQ. V was shortened by 5 bases and J by 5 bases, with 13 bases between the two germline ends. The CDR3 spans 13 residues. CDR3 amino acids: CASSLGEWTEAFF. CDR3 DNA sequence: TGCGCCAGCAGTCTAGGTGAGTGGACTGAAGCTTTCTTT.

This clonotype was seen more than once but under ten times. The chain links TRBV29-1 to TRBJ2-5; D is unclear. Trimming shortened V by 3 bases and J by 5 bases, and 7 bases separated the two germline ends. This CDR3 region has 11 residues. CDR1 and CDR2 (germline): SQVTM, ANQGSEA. CDR3 DNA sequence: TGCAGCGTTGAGCCCGGGGAGACCCAGTACTTC. It yields the protein CSVEPGETQYF.

This clonotype was seen a few times. This sequence joins TRBV6-5 and TRBJ1-3, with 7 bases aligning to TRBD1. Trimming at V came to 6 bases and at J to 3 bases, leaving 5 bases not matched to a gene. Germline-derived CDR1 and CDR2 are MNHEY and SVGAGI. The CDR3 is made up of 14 amino acids. CDR3 in amino acids: CASRRDRVGNTIYF. The CDR3 DNA reads TGTGCCAGCAGACGCGACAGGGTTGGAAACACCATATATTTT.

V usage is TRBV21-1 and J usage is TRBJ2-2; TRBD1 is the table's D call and was not checked against the DNA. TRBV21-1 has pseudogene status. The CDR3 has 17 residues. The CDR3 is CASSSKEGRGGTGELFF. In DNA form, the CDR3 reads TGTGCCAGCAGCTCGAAAGAGGGCAGGGGGGGAACCGGGGAGCTGTTTTTT.

The chain uses TRBV11-1 and TRBJ2-3; no clear D gene. The V gene lost 7 bases and the J gene lost 4 bases, with 9 bases spanning the gap. Looked up from germline, CDR1 is SGHAT and CDR2 is FQDESV (reference sequence). The CDR3 extends over 12 amino acids. The CDR3 DNA reads TGTGCCAGCAAGAAAAACGCAGATACGCAGTATTTT. It is translated as CASKKNADTQYF. The full variable domain, rest sourced from reference TRBV11-1 and TRBJ2-3, is EAEVAQSPRYKITEKSQAVAFWCDPISGHATLYWYRQILGQGPELLVQFQDESVVDDSQLPKDRFSAERLKGVDSTLKIQPAELGDSAMYLCASKKNADTQYFGPGTRLTVL.

This clonotype was found a few times. The chain joins TRBV28 to TRBJ1-1; D remains ambiguous. V lost 2 bases to trimming and J lost 0 bases, with 10 bases between them. The length of the CDR3 is 15 residues. Germline V lookup: CDR1 MDHEN, CDR2 SYDVKM. CDR3 nucleotide sequence: TGTGCCAGCAGTTTACGGGGTCATATGAACACTGAAGCTTTCTTT. Translating gives CASSLRGHMNTEAFF.